The rows below give T cell receptor beta chains drawn from one sample of a study of cytomegalovirus exposure and HLA in healthy donors. The table came from immunoSEQ multiplex PCR; TCRdb's copy has only in-frame clones and leaves some out. Found here are 95,000 to 150,000 clones, around 72% of them singletons; the top ten hold approximately 3.5%. Sequenced sample: PBMCs. All receptors derive from a man aged 25-40 years in good health and CMV-seronegative. Both conserved end residues are part of each CDR3. The D gene is left open where the match is weak. Some rows mark clone size as missing; the rest say once, few, many or name a class of expanded clone.

clone_size j_call v_call d_call cdr3_aa cdr3_nt
. TRBJ1-2 TRBV19 . CASSSDSPIYGYTF TGTGCCAGTAGTAGTGACTCACCCATCTATGGCTACACCTTC
. TRBJ1-4 TRBV5-1 TRBD1 CASSDRGHTNEKLFF TGCGCCAGCAGCGACAGGGGGCACACTAATGAAAAACTGTTTTTT
. TRBJ1-1 TRBV30 . CAWSPLWNTEAFF TGTGCCTGGAGCCCTCTCTGGAACACTGAAGCTTTCTTT
. TRBJ2-7 TRBV2 TRBD1 CASNRDRGEQYF TGTGCCAGCAACCGGGACAGGGGCGAGCAGTACTTC
. TRBJ1-2 TRBV19 . CASSMGSQNYGYTF TGTGCCAGTAGTATGGGCAGCCAGAACTATGGCTACACCTTC
. TRBJ2-7 TRBV5-4 . CASSLQQGTYEQYF TGTGCCAGCAGCTTACAACAGGGCACCTACGAGCAGTACTTC
once TRBJ2-7 TRBV4-1 . CASSQGLAPGYEQYF TGCGCCAGCAGCCAAGGCTTAGCCCCGGGCTACGAGCAGTACTTC
few TRBJ2-2 TRBV28 . CASRTLGQTGELFF TGTGCCAGCAGAACCCTAGGACAGACCGGGGAGCTGTTTTTT
. TRBJ1-1 TRBV29-1 TRBD1 CSVYRGMNTEAFF TGCAGCGTTTACAGGGGGATGAACACTGAAGCTTTCTTT
few TRBJ2-3 TRBV7-9 TRBD2 CASSPGLSLAEGTDTQYF TGTGCCAGCAGCCCCGGTCTGTCCCTAGCGGAGGGCACAGATACGCAGTATTTT
. TRBJ2-5 TRBV6-6 TRBD2 CASSYLAGGSQETQYF TGTGCCAGCAGTTACCTAGCGGGGGGGTCACAAGAGACCCAGTACTTC
. TRBJ2-7 TRBV10-2 TRBD2 CASSDPASGHYEQYF TGCGCCAGCAGTGACCCGGCTAGCGGACACTACGAGCAGTACTTC
once TRBJ2-5 TRBV5-4 TRBD2 CASSSRVAGLPETQYF TGTGCCAGCAGCTCCAGGGTAGCGGGGTTACCCGAGACCCAGTACTTC
. TRBJ1-2 TRBV11-2 . CASSPLQDPYGYTF TGTGCCAGCAGCCCCTTACAGGACCCCTATGGCTACACCTTC
. TRBJ1-2 TRBV6-5 . CASSRTTNYGYTF TGTGCCAGCAGTCGGACAACGAACTATGGCTACACCTTC
. TRBJ2-4 TRBV14 TRBD1 CASSPYTGGNHIQYF TGTGCCAGCAGCCCGTACACAGGGGGCAACCACATTCAGTACTTC
few TRBJ2-6 TRBV6-1 TRBD1 CASSDQNTGAGANVLTF TGTGCCAGCAGTGACCAGAACACAGGGGCTGGGGCCAACGTCCTGACTTTC
. TRBJ1-1 TRBV20-1 . CSARRQFEAFF TGCAGTGCTAGAAGACAGTTTGAAGCTTTCTTT
. TRBJ2-3 TRBV5-1 TRBD1 CASSFDRAEDTQYF TGCGCCAGCAGCTTCGACAGGGCTGAGGATACGCAGTATTTT
. TRBJ1-2 TRBV10-3 TRBD1 CAISVMGQGASGYTF TGTGCCATCAGTGTAATGGGACAGGGGGCCTCTGGCTACACCTTC
. TRBJ1-5 TRBV30 . CAWSRLTGRNQPQHF TGTGCCTGGAGCCGCTTGACAGGCAGAAATCAGCCCCAGCATTTT
. TRBJ2-3 TRBV5-1 TRBD2 CASSLGPLAGTDTQYF TGCGCCAGCAGCTTGGGGCCCCTAGCGGGCACAGATACGCAGTATTTT
once TRBJ1-1 TRBV5-1 . CASSLQGHTEAFF TGCGCCAGCAGCCTGCAGGGGCACACTGAAGCTTTCTTT
. TRBJ2-1 TRBV4-2 . CASSQDWSGDNEQFF TGTGCCAGCAGCCAAGATTGGTCCGGGGACAATGAGCAGTTCTTC
. TRBJ1-2 TRBV5-1 TRBD1 CASSAGTGGNYGYTF TGCGCCAGCAGCGCGGGGACAGGGGGCAACTATGGCTACACCTTC
. TRBJ2-7 TRBV30 . CAWSDQGYEQYF TGTGCCTGGAGTGACCAGGGGTACGAGCAGTACTTC
. TRBJ2-6 TRBV7-9 TRBD1 CASTLSGTGGSGANVLTF TGTGCCAGCACCTTATCCGGGACAGGGGGCTCTGGGGCCAACGTCCTGACTTTC
. TRBJ2-7 TRBV7-2 TRBD2 CASSSMTGGPNEQYF TGTGCCAGCAGCTCGATGACGGGGGGGCCAAACGAGCAGTACTTC
. TRBJ1-2 TRBV7-2 . CASSPALYGYTF TGTGCCAGCAGCCCTGCCCTATATGGCTACACCTTC
. TRBJ1-1 TRBV7-9 . CASAWFAVLNTEAFF TGTGCCAGCGCTTGGTTCGCGGTTCTGAACACTGAAGCTTTCTTT
. TRBJ1-1 TRBV28 . CASSPPGERNTEAFF TGTGCCAGCAGTCCCCCTGGGGAGAGGAACACTGAAGCTTTCTTT
. TRBJ2-5 TRBV30 . CAWNRGMGETQYF TGTGCCTGGAATCGGGGGATGGGAGAGACCCAGTACTTC
. TRBJ2-7 TRBV13 . CASSSPRGEQYF TGTGCCAGCAGCTCCCCAAGGGGGGAGCAGTACTTC
. TRBJ2-7 TRBV19 TRBD1 CASSIKGQPYEQYF TGTGCCAGTAGTATTAAGGGACAGCCCTACGAGCAGTACTTC
few TRBJ1-1 TRBV6-5 . CASSPSPTGNTEAFF TGTGCCAGCAGTCCCTCCCCCACAGGGAACACTGAAGCTTTCTTT
few TRBJ2-1 TRBV5-6 TRBD2 CASSSGLSGISNEQFF TGTGCCAGCAGCTCCGGACTAAGCGGGATAAGCAATGAGCAGTTCTTC
few TRBJ2-1 TRBV11-3 TRBD2 CASSDERGGDNEQFF TGTGCCAGCAGCGATGAGCGGGGCGGTGACAATGAGCAGTTCTTC
. TRBJ1-1 TRBV7-9 TRBD1 CASSPRDRGKPRAFF TGTGCCAGCAGCCCTCGGGACAGGGGGAAACCGCGGGCTTTCTTT
few TRBJ2-2 TRBV6-5 . CASSLKPAGELFF TGTGCCAGCAGTTTAAAGCCGGCCGGGGAGCTGTTTTTT
. TRBJ2-2 TRBV28 TRBD1 CASSSTGQTGELFF TGTGCCAGCAGTTCGACAGGGCAAACCGGGGAGCTGTTTTTT
few TRBJ1-4 TRBV13 . CASSGGLGEKLFF TGTGCCAGCAGCGGGGGCCTGGGAGAAAAACTGTTTTTT
. TRBJ2-5 TRBV7-9 TRBD2 CASSLPAGGQETQYF TGTGCCAGCAGCTTACCCGCGGGGGGGCAAGAGACCCAGTACTTC
. TRBJ2-7 TRBV9 . CASSVTGLHEQYF TGTGCCAGCAGCGTAACAGGTCTGCACGAGCAGTACTTC
. TRBJ2-5 TRBV11-2 . CASSFPGGAKTQYF TGTGCCAGCAGCTTCCCGGGGGGCGCGAAGACCCAGTACTTC
. TRBJ1-2 TRBV7-2 . CASSLRRASYGYTF TGTGCCAGCAGCCTCCGCAGGGCGAGCTATGGCTACACCTTC
. TRBJ2-1 TRBV25-1 TRBD1 CASSGTPDRDHGEQFF TGTGCCAGCAGTGGGACGCCGGACAGGGATCACGGTGAGCAGTTCTTC
. TRBJ1-5 TRBV4-2 . CASSRTGGGNQPQHF TGTGCCAGCAGCCGCACTGGAGGAGGCAATCAGCCCCAGCATTTT
. TRBJ2-7 TRBV6-1 . CASRGQRGGSYEQYF TGTGCCAGCCGTGGACAGCGCGGGGGATCCTACGAGCAGTACTTC
. TRBJ1-6 TRBV27 . CASTARDSPLHF TGTGCCAGCACCGCGCGCGATTCACCCCTCCACTTT
. TRBJ2-3 TRBV6-5 TRBD2 CAIGRAGTTDTQYF TGTGCCATCGGGAGGGCGGGGACCACAGATACGCAGTATTTT
. TRBJ2-3 TRBV29-1 TRBD2 CSVGVAGVTDTQYF TGCAGCGTTGGGGTGGCGGGGGTCACAGATACGCAGTATTTT
. TRBJ1-1 TRBV7-3 . CASSPRREGTEAFF TGTGCCAGCAGCCCCCGCAGGGAAGGAACTGAAGCTTTCTTT
. TRBJ1-5 TRBV11-2 . CASSLAPRVQPQHF TGTGCCAGCAGCTTAGCCCCAAGAGTTCAGCCCCAGCATTTT
. TRBJ2-7 TRBV6-1 . CASSVRGASYEQYF TGTGCCAGCAGTGTACGGGGAGCCTCCTACGAGCAGTACTTC